Below, 8 T cell receptor beta chains from the same sample are listed, as sequenced in a study of beta chain features in type 1 diabetes (dated by TCRdb to 2016 to 2018). These receptors have no known antigen. Libraries were constructed by the immunoSEQ multiplex PCR assay. The High Capacity cDNA Reverse Transcription Kit was used to reverse transcribe all of the isolated RNA, meaning that expressed TCRB transcripts were what got sequenced. Imported from immuneACCESS, the table was reduced by TCRdb to in-frame sequences with V and J called. These copies leave out some clones; in studies compared against another copy, an unresolved V gene accounts for under half, and the cause of the remainder is not known. Recorded for this sample are 240,000 or so clones; about a fifth of them occurred a single time. The ten largest clones add up to around 0.029% of the sample. Here is what the overall study found, with its caveats: In all four CD4+ subsets, TCRB CDR3 length was moderately but significantly shorter in type 1 diabetes patients.

Sequencing input: naive CD4+ T cells from blood. The cell subset or site label, read with the paper, signifies: true naive CD4+ T cells. These receptors all stem from a woman aged 40-49 years with type 1 diabetes.

The chain has TRBV25-1 and TRBJ2-7; 9 bases align to TRBD1. This CDR3 comprises 14 residues. V shed 3 bases, J shed 5 bases, and the junction held 5 bases outside the gene matches. The germline CDR1 and CDR2 sequences are MGHDK and SYGVNS. The CDR3 sequence is CASSEGQGLNEQYF. In DNA form, the CDR3 reads TGTGCCAGCAGTGAGGGACAGGGATTGAACGAGCAGTACTTC.

The rearrangement joins TRBV5-6 to TRBJ2-1; 7 bases fit TRBD2. J was trimmed by 7 bases and V by 1 base; bases with no gene match: 8. The CDR3 contains 15 residues. CDR1 and CDR2 from the germline V gene are SGHDT and YYEEEE. In DNA, the CDR3 is TGTGCCAGCAGCTTGCTAGCGCCCGGGAGGAATGAGCAGTTCTTC. It specifies CASSLLAPGRNEQFF.

The chain carries TRBV5-4 and TRBJ1-1; 9 nucleotides line up with TRBD1. The CDR3 runs to 15 residues. V trimming: 4 bases; J trimming: 1 base; junction bases outside the gene matches: 5. In germline, CDR1 is SGHNT, CDR2 YYREEE (reference sequence). CDR3 residues: CASSRRDRENTEAFF. The CDR3 DNA reads as TGTGCCAGCAGCCGGCGGGACAGGGAGAACACTGAAGCTTTCTTT.

This rearrangement joins TRBV20-1 to TRBJ2-5; no reliable D call. Germline V lookup: CDR1 DFQATT, CDR2 SNEGSKA (reference sequence). CDR3 size: 11 residues. The CDR3 nucleotides are TGCAGCGTGATCCGAGGAGAGACCCAGTACTTC. Protein: CSVIRGETQYF.

The chain joins TRBV7-2 to TRBJ2-5, with 8 bases matching TRBD1. The germline V gene encodes CDR1 SGHTA and CDR2 FQGNSA. V lost 1 base to trimming and J lost 4 bases; unmatched junction nucleotides: 8. The CDR3 totals 16 residues. The CDR3 sequence is CASSLGPQGAGETQYF. In DNA form, the CDR3 reads TGTGCCAGCAGCTTAGGACCCCAGGGGGCAGGAGAGACCCAGTACTTC.

The chain uses TRBV5-4 and TRBJ1-2, with 7 nucleotides matching TRBD1. V was pared by 4 bases and J by 0 bases, with 3 bases of the junction left unmatched. CDR1 SGHNT and CDR2 YYREEE come from the germline V gene (reference sequence). The CDR3 totals 14 residues. CDR3 in amino acids: CASSRDSTNYGYTF. In nucleotides, the CDR3 is TGTGCCAGCAGCCGGGACAGCACTAACTATGGCTACACCTTC.

The table lists this clone with a few counts. Written as DNA, the CDR3 is TGTGCCAGCTCACAGGGCACTGAAGCTTTCTTT. This codes for CASSQGTEAFF. The chain combines TRBV6-1 with TRBJ1-1; the D gene is possibly TRBD1 (6 bases). V dropped 8 bases and J dropped 4 bases, with 8 bases sitting between them. CDR1 and CDR2 from the germline V gene are MNHNS and SASEGT. The CDR3 is 11 amino acids.

This chain joins TRBV7-9 and TRBJ2-7; tentatively, D is TRBD2 (6 bases). Germline-derived CDR1 and CDR2 are SEHNR and FQNEAQ (reference sequence). The CDR3 contains 15 residues. The germline V and J ends were trimmed by 1 base and 2 bases, with 12 bases remaining between them. CDR3 region: CASSLEAAGTYEQYF. The CDR3 DNA reads as TGTGCCAGCAGCTTAGAAGCGGCGGGAACCTACGAGCAGTACTTC.